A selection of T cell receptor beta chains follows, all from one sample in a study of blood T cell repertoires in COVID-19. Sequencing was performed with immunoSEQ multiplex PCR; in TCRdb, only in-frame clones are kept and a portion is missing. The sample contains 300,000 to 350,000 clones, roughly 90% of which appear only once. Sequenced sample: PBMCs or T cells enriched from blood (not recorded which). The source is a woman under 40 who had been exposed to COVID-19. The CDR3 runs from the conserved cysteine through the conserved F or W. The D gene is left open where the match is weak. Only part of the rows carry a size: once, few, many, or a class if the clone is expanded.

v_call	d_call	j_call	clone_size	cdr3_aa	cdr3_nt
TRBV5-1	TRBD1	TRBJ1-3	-	CASSLLSLTGKTGNTIYF	TGCGCCAGCAGCTTGCTTTCTTTGACAGGGAAAACTGGAAACACCATATATTTT
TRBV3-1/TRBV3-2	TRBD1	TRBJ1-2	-	CASSQETGGNYGYTF	TGTGCCAGCAGCCAGGAAACAGGGGGGAACTATGGCTACACCTTC
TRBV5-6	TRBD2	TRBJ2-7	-	CASSTGLAGVFEQYF	TGTGCCAGCAGCACGGGACTAGCGGGAGTATTCGAGCAGTACTTC
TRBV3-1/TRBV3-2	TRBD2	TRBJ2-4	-	CASSGGENIQYF	TGTGCCAGCAGCGGGGGGGAGAACATTCAGTACTTC
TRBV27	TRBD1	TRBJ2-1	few	CASSLKGQANNEQFF	TGTGCCAGCAGTTTAAAAGGACAGGCCAACAATGAGCAGTTCTTC
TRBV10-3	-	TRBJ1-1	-	CAISIDRMNTEAFF	TGTGCCATCAGCATCGACAGAATGAACACTGAAGCTTTCTTT
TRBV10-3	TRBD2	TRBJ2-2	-	CAISEGLAGGPGELFF	TGTGCCATCAGTGAGGGACTAGCGGGAGGGCCCGGGGAGCTGTTTTTT
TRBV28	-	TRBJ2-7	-	CASSFFYEQYF	TGTGCCAGCAGTTTCTTCTACGAGCAGTACTTC
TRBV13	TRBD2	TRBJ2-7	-	CASSLAAASGRAASSYEQYF	TGTGCCAGCAGCTTGGCCGCCGCTAGCGGGAGGGCCGCGAGCTCCTACGAGCAGTACTTC
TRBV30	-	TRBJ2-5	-	CAWTHGETQYF	TGTGCCTGGACCCACGGGGAGACCCAGTACTTC
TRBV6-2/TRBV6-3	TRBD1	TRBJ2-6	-	CASSYSTRGTGLPGANVLTF	TGTGCCAGCAGTTACTCGACTCGGGGGACAGGACTTCCTGGGGCCAACGTCCTGACTTTC
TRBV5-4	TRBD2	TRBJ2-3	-	CASSLGDYLLTDTQYF	TGTGCCAGCAGCTTGGGGGACTACCTCCTCACAGATACGCAGTATTTT
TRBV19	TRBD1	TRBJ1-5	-	CASSSLSGTGHF	TGTGCCAGTAGTTCACTATCCGGGACAGGGCATTTT
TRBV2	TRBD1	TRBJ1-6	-	CASSVGQVALHF	TGTGCCAGCAGTGTGGGACAGGTGGCCCTCCACTTT
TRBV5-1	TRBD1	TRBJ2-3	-	CASSLDGTGTDTQYF	TGCGCCAGCAGCTTGGACGGGACAGGGACAGATACGCAGTATTTT
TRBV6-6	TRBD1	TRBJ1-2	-	CASSPGQGTKGYTF	TGTGCCAGCAGTCCGGGACAGGGGACAAAGGGCTACACCTTC
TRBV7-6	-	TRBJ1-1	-	CASSLGGVGTEAFF	TGTGCCAGCAGCTTAGGGGGGGTGGGCACTGAAGCTTTCTTT
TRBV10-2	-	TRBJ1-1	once	CASSPWTVGGNTEAFF	TGCGCCAGCTCACCTTGGACGGTGGGGGGGAACACTGAAGCTTTCTTT
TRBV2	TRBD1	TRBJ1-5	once	CASSDGPGQRDQPQHF	TGTGCCAGCAGTGACGGTCCGGGACAGAGAGATCAGCCCCAGCATTTT
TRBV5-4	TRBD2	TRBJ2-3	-	CASRLAGGDTQYF	TGTGCCAGCAGACTAGCGGGAGGAGATACGCAGTATTTT
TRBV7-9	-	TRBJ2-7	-	CASSLEVRAYEQYF	TGTGCCAGCAGCTTAGAGGTCCGGGCCTACGAGCAGTACTTC
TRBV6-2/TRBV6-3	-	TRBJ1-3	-	CASSPRYRAASGNTIYF	TGTGCCAGCAGTCCACGGTACAGGGCTGCCTCTGGAAACACCATATATTTT
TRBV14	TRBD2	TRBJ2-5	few	CASSQPRLAVYQETQYF	TGTGCCAGCAGCCAACCAAGACTAGCGGTCTACCAAGAGACCCAGTACTTC
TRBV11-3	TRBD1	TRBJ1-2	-	CASSPGTGGHTF	TGTGCCAGCAGCCCAGGGACAGGGGGGCACACCTTC
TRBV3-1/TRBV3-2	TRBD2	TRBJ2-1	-	CASSQEREWYNEQFF	TGTGCCAGCAGCCAAGAGCGGGAGTGGTACAATGAGCAGTTCTTC
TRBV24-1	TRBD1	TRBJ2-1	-	CATRSGQGPNEQFF	TGTGCCACCAGGTCGGGACAGGGCCCCAATGAGCAGTTCTTC
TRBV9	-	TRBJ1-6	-	CASSQSLQDSPLHF	TGTGCCAGCAGCCAAAGCCTACAGGACTCACCCCTCCACTTT
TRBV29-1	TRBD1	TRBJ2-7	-	CSVQQGSEQYF	TGCAGCGTTCAACAGGGGAGCGAGCAGTACTTC
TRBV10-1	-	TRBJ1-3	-	CASSESATGRMRSGNTIYF	TGCGCCAGCAGTGAGTCGGCGACAGGACGAATGAGATCTGGAAACACCATATATTTT
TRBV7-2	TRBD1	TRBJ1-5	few	CASSRTLPGQKNQPQHF	TGTGCCAGCAGCCGCACCTTGCCGGGACAGAAAAATCAGCCCCAGCATTTT
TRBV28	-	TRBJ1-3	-	CASTKTGSGNTIYF	TGTGCCAGCACCAAAACAGGGAGCGGAAACACCATATATTTT
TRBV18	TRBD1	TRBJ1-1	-	CASSPQGQENTEAFF	TGTGCCAGCTCACCACAGGGACAGGAGAACACTGAAGCTTTCTTT
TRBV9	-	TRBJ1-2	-	CASSPGFNYGYTF	TGTGCCAGCAGCCCGGGATTTAACTATGGCTACACCTTC
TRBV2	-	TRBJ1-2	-	CASTRQDYGYTF	TGTGCCAGCACCAGACAGGACTATGGCTACACCTTC
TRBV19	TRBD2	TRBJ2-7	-	CASSSRGGEWYEQYF	TGTGCCAGTTCTTCACGGGGGGGAGAGTGGTACGAGCAGTACTTC
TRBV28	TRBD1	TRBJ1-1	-	CASSLFGTGGMNTEAFF	TGTGCCAGCAGTTTGTTTGGGACAGGTGGAATGAACACTGAAGCTTTCTTT
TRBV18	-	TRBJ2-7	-	CASSPYKSYEQYF	TGTGCCAGCTCACCTTACAAGTCCTACGAGCAGTACTTC
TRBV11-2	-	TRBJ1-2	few	CASSHSQGSGYTF	TGTGCCAGCAGCCATTCCCAGGGGAGTGGCTACACCTTC
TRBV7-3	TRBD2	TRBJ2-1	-	CASSYLAGATNEQFF	TGTGCCAGCAGCTACCTAGCGGGAGCGACCAATGAGCAGTTCTTC
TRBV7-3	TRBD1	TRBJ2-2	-	CASSLNWDRGPTGELFF	TGTGCCAGCAGCTTAAACTGGGACAGGGGGCCCACCGGGGAGCTGTTTTTT
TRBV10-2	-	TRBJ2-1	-	CASSETRRGSYNEQFF	TGCGCCAGCAGTGAGACTAGGCGGGGATCCTACAATGAGCAGTTCTTC
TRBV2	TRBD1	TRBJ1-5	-	CASNPQGESNQPQHF	TGTGCCAGCAACCCACAGGGGGAGAGCAATCAGCCCCAGCATTTT
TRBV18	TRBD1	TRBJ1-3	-	CASSYGQGGNTIYF	TGTGCCAGCTCATACGGACAGGGAGGAAACACCATATATTTT
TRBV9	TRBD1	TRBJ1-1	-	CASSVEGVDREAFF	TGTGCCAGCAGCGTAGAGGGGGTAGACAGGGAGGCTTTCTTT
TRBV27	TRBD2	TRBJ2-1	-	CASSFPAGVRGLDEQFF	TGTGCCAGCAGTTTTCCAGCGGGAGTCAGGGGACTGGATGAGCAGTTCTTC
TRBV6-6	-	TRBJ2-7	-	CASREGYEQYF	TGTGCCAGCAGAGAGGGATACGAGCAGTACTTC
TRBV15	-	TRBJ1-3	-	CATSRVGRMGGTIYF	TGTGCCACCAGCAGAGTGGGGCGAATGGGGGGCACCATATATTTT